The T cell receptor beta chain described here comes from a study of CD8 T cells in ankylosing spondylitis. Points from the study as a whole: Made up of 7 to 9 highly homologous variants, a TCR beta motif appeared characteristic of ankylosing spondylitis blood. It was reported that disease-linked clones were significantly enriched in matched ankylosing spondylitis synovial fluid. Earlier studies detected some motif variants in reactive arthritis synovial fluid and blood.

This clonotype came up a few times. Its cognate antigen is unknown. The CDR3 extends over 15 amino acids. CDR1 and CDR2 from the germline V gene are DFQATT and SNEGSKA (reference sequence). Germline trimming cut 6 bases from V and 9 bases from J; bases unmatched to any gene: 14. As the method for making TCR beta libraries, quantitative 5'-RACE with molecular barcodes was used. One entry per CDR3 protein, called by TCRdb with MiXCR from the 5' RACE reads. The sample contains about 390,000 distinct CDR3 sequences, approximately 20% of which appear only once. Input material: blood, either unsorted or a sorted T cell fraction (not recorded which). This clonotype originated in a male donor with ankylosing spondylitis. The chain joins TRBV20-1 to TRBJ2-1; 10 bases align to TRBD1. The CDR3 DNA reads TGCAGTGCCCCGCCGGGGGACAGGGGAAGATCTGAGCAGTTCTTC. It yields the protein CSAPPGDRGRSEQFF.